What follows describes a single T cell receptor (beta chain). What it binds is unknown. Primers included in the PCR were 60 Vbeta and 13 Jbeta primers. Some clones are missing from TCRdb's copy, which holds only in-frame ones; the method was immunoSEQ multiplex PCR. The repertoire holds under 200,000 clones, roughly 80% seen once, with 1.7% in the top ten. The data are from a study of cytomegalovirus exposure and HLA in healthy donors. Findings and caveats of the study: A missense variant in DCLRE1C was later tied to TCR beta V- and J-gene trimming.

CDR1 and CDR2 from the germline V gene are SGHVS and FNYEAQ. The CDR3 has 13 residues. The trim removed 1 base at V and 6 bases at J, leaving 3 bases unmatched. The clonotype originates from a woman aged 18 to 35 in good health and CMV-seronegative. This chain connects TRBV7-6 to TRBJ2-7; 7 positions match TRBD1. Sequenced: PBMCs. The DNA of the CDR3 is TGTGCCAGCAGCTTAGGGACAGGTTTCGAGCAGTACTTC. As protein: CASSLGTGFEQYF.